One and the same sample provided the 25 T cell receptor beta chains below, sequenced in a study of T cells in Graves' hyperthyroidism and ophthalmopathy. TCR beta CDR3 regions were amplified from RNA. The TCR CDR3 was amplified in a first-round RT-PCR using the HTBI primer set. Each CDR3 protein gets one entry after TCRdb re-called the multiplex PCR reads with MiXCR. The top ten clones hold 3.5% to 4.5% of a sample with hundreds of thousands of distinct CDR3 sequences, around 15% of them seen once. Specimen: blood. Source of these receptors: a woman aged 35 to 49 with Graves' ophthalmopathy.

There are a few counts of this clonotype. V and J are TRBV6-5 and TRBJ1-6, with 7 bases fitting TRBD1. The CDR3 runs 14 residues. Per the germline V gene, CDR1 is MNHEY and CDR2 is SVGAGI. V was pared by 5 bases and J by 6 bases, with 4 bases of the junction left unmatched. The CDR3 reads CASSNWDSNSPLHF. The CDR3 nucleotides are TGTGCCAGCAGTAACTGGGACAGTAATTCACCCCTCCACTTT.

This clonotype appeared a few times. J is TRBJ2-7 and V is TRBV6-1; D unclear. Germline V gene lookup returns CDR1 MNHNS and CDR2 SASEGT. Trimming pared 7 bases from V and 6 bases from J, leaving 13 bases between. The CDR3 is 12 amino acids. The CDR3 loop reads CASNLPLGEQYF. As DNA, the CDR3 is TGTGCCAGCAACCTCCCCCTCGGCGAGCAGTACTTC.

This chain uses TRBV3-1 with TRBJ2-5; D possibly corresponds to TRBD1 (6 bases). The germline gives CDR1 LGHDT, CDR2 YNNKEL (reference sequence). This CDR3 spans 15 amino acids. The ends were cut back, 6 bases at V and 5 bases at J, with 19 bases in the middle. The CDR3 sequence is CASSLGARALETQYF. CDR3 nucleotides: TGTGCCAGCAGTCTGGGGGCCCGAGCGCTGGAGACCCAGTACTTC.

This clonotype was observed at least ten times. At one end, the junction sequence differs from germline, possibly due to a read error. The chain employs TRBV7-9 and TRBJ1-1; D call uncertain. The germline CDR1 and CDR2 sequences are SEHNR and FQNEAQ (reference sequence). The CDR3 runs to 13 residues. The CDR3 reads CASSLDMNTEAFF. The DNA for the CDR3 is TGCGCCAGCAGCCTTGATATGAACACTGAAGCTTTCTTT.

At least ten counts were recorded for this clonotype. V gene TRBV29-1 combines with J gene TRBJ1-1, with D unclear. The length of the CDR3 is 14 residues. Trimming removed 0 bases from V and 3 bases from J, with 11 bases in between. Germline assignment: CDR1 SQVTM and CDR2 ANQGSEA. The CDR3 DNA is TGCAGCGTTGAAGATGGCGGCGGGGACACTGAAGCTTTCTTT. Its translation: CSVEDGGGDTEAFF.

This clonotype was recorded many times. Its ends do not fully match the called genes, so a read error is possible. This chain uses TRBV11-2 with TRBJ2-5; TRBD2 aligns across 9 bases. Germline values: CDR1 SGHAT, CDR2 FQNNGV. This CDR3 contains 14 residues. CDR3 nucleotides: TGTGCCGGCAGCTTAGGTAGCGGGAGTGAGACCCAGTACTTC. This codes for CAGSLGSGSETQYF.

This clonotype was detected ten times or more. The rearrangement uses TRBV27 and TRBJ2-7; 7 nucleotides align to TRBD1. Germline lookup yields CDR1 MNHEY and CDR2 SMNVEV (reference sequence). V trimming: 5 bases; J trimming: 6 bases; junction bases outside the gene matches: 10. CDR3 length: 14 amino acids. This chain's CDR3 is CASSLRDSAIEQYF. In nucleotides, the CDR3 is TGTGCCAGCAGTCTCCGGGACAGTGCCATCGAGCAGTACTTC.

The V gene is TRBV28, the J gene TRBJ1-5, with 11 bases identical to TRBD1. The junction had 6 bases not matched to a gene; V was cut back by 3 bases and J by 5 bases. This CDR3 has 16 residues. Germline-derived CDR1 and CDR2 are MDHEN and SYDVKM. The CDR3 region is CASSLSGQGAHQPQHF. The CDR3 coding sequence is TGTGCCAGCAGTTTGAGTGGACAGGGGGCCCATCAGCCCCAGCATTTT.

There are many counts of this clonotype. J is TRBJ1-2 and V is TRBV10-3; maybe TRBD1 (5 bases). The germline V gene encodes CDR1 ENHRY and CDR2 SYGVKD. Trimming took 7 bases from V and 4 from J, leaving 13 bases between them. The CDR3 consists of 13 residues. CDR3 coding DNA: TGTGCCATCACCGACAGTGGACGCTATGGCTACACCTTC. As protein: CAITDSGRYGYTF.

This clonotype has ten or more counts. The chain employs TRBV6-1 and TRBJ2-7, with 7 bases lining up with TRBD1. The CDR3 consists of 13 residues. After removal of 6 bases from V and 4 bases from J, the junction contained 6 bases not matched to a gene. CDR1 and CDR2 (germline): MNHNS, SASEGT. The DNA for the CDR3 is TGTGCCAGCAGCCTGACAGGGATGTACGAGCAGTACTTC. This gives the protein CASSLTGMYEQYF.

The chain links TRBV2 to TRBJ2-6, with D possibly TRBD2 on 7 matching bases. Per the germline V gene, CDR1 is SNHLY and CDR2 is FYNNEI. V was clipped by 5 bases and J by 4 bases, with 18 bases between them. The CDR3 is made up of 17 amino acids. CDR3 in DNA: TGTGCCAGCAGTCGAGAAGGGGGAGGGGAAGGGGCCAACGTCCTGACTTTC. This codes for CASSREGGGEGANVLTF.

This chain uses TRBV28 with TRBJ2-7, with D unresolved. The CDR3 runs to 15 residues. V dropped 4 bases and J dropped 1 base, with 14 bases sitting between them. The germline gives CDR1 MDHEN, CDR2 SYDVKM. CDR3 bases: TGTGCCAGCAGTTCCCCCTCCCAAATATCCTACGAGCAGTACTTC. It specifies CASSSPSQISYEQYF.

This clonotype was detected many times. The chain links TRBV29-1 to TRBJ1-2, with D perhaps matching TRBD1 (6 bases). Germline V gene data show CDR1 as SQVTM and CDR2 as ANQGSEA. The CDR3 covers 13 residues. V lost 0 bases and J 5 bases, leaving 10 bases between the germline ends. CDR3 coding DNA: TGCAGCGTTGAAGAAGACAGGATATATGGCTACACCTTC. Its protein is CSVEEDRIYGYTF.

V gene TRBV27 combines with J gene TRBJ2-2; 7 bases match TRBD2. The CDR3 has 14 residues. After removal of 6 bases from V and 4 bases from J, the junction contained 5 bases not matched to a gene. CDR1 MNHEY and CDR2 SMNVEV come from the germline V gene (reference sequence). The CDR3 protein is CASRISGLTGELFF. CDR3 DNA sequence: TGTGCCAGCAGGATTAGCGGGCTCACCGGGGAGCTGTTTTTT.

This clonotype was recorded at least ten times. The rearrangement uses TRBV28 and TRBJ2-7, with TRBD2 matching 8 bases. The CDR3 consists of 14 residues. CDR1 is MDHEN and CDR2 is SYDVKM in the germline V gene. Losses at the gene ends were 6 bases for V and 3 bases for J; bases not matched to a gene: 7. The CDR3 DNA sequence: TGTGCCAGCAGCCAAGCGGGAGTAGACTACGAGCAGTACTTC. As protein: CASSQAGVDYEQYF. Full variable domain (outside the CDR3, taken from reference TRBV28 and TRBJ2-7): DVKVTQSSRYLVKRTGEKVFLECVQDMDHENMFWYRQDPGLGLRLIYFSYDVKMKEKGDIPEGYSVSREKKERFSLILESASTNQTSMYLCASSQAGVDYEQYFGPGTRLTVT.

This clonotype was detected a few times. This rearrangement joins TRBV30 to TRBJ2-7; 9 positions agree with TRBD1. This CDR3 spans 13 amino acids. J lost 3 bases, V lost 6 bases, and 6 bases had no gene match. In germline, CDR1 is GTSNPN, CDR2 SVGIG (reference sequence). This CDR3 is CACGQGFNYEQYF. The CDR3 DNA follows: TGTGCCTGCGGACAGGGGTTTAACTACGAGCAGTACTTC. Using reference TRBV30 and TRBJ2-7 for the parts outside the CDR3, the full variable domain is SQTIHQWPATLVQPVGSPLSLECTVEGTSNPNLYWYRQAAGRGLQLLFYSVGIGQISSEVPQNLSASRPQDRQFILSSKKLLLSDSGFYLCACGQGFNYEQYFGPGTRLTVT.

Many counts were recorded for this clonotype. The chain links TRBV6-1 to TRBJ1-1, with D possibly being TRBD1 (5 bases). Trimming shortened V by 7 bases and J by 6 bases, and 21 bases separated the two germline ends. CDR1 MNHNS and CDR2 SASEGT come from the germline V gene. The CDR3 sequence is 15 residues long. The CDR3 nucleotides are TGTGCCAGCACAGTTGTTTTTGGGGGTAACGCTGAAGCTTTCTTT. It encodes CASTVVFGGNAEAFF.

In the case of this clonotype: Possible read error: a much larger clone is one base away. V and J are TRBV20-1 and TRBJ2-5; the D is unclear. Germline V CDR1 and CDR2: DFQATT, SNEGSKA (reference sequence). The CDR3 consists of 12 residues. CDR3 sequence reads: CSASLAREIQYF. CDR3 nucleotide sequence: TGCAGTGCTAGTCTCGCGAGAGAGATCCAGTACTTC.

The table lists this clonotype with many counts. The chain links TRBV28 to TRBJ1-2; D is uncertain. CDR3 length equals 12 residues. Germline V gene data show CDR1 as MDHEN and CDR2 as SYDVKM. V lost 6 bases to trimming and J lost 7 bases, with 12 bases between them. The CDR3 loop reads CASSPASRGYTF. For the CDR3, the DNA is TGTGCCAGCAGCCCCGCCTCCCGTGGCTACACCTTC.

This clonotype was picked up many times. In nucleotides, the CDR3 is TGCAGTGCTAGAGATCAGCGCAGCCGGGAGGTGTACGAGCAGTACTTC. This codes for CSARDQRSREVYEQYF. The gene calls are TRBV20-1 and TRBJ2-7, with 7 bases aligning to TRBD2. V was pared by 0 bases and J by 4 bases, with 12 bases of the junction left unmatched. Germline V gene lookup returns CDR1 DFQATT and CDR2 SNEGSKA (reference sequence). The CDR3 totals 16 residues.

The sample holds many counts of this clonotype. In DNA, the CDR3 is TGTGCCAGCAGGCCCGGAGAGACTGGAAACACCATATATTTT. This translates into CASRPGETGNTIYF. The chain employs TRBV6-1 and TRBJ1-3; D not resolved. Looked up from germline, CDR1 is MNHNS and CDR2 is SASEGT. The CDR3 extends over 14 amino acids. Trimming removed 6 bases at V and 2 bases at J, with 11 bases between.

V is TRBV15 and J is TRBJ2-7, with TRBD2 matching over 13 bases. CDR3 length: 17 residues. Unmatched junction bases numbered 3, after V lost 1 base and J lost 0 bases. Germline CDR1 reads LNHNV; CDR2 reads YYDKDF (reference sequence). The chain's CDR3 is CATSRGTSGRVSYEQYF. CDR3 DNA sequence: TGTGCCACCAGCAGAGGGACTAGCGGGAGAGTCTCCTACGAGCAGTACTTC.

A remark on this clonotype: An end of the junction does not agree with germline; a read error may underlie this. The genes are TRBV18 and TRBJ1-1, with TRBD1 as a possible D gene (6 bases). Per germline, CDR1 KGHSH and CDR2 LQKENI. The CDR3 runs 15 residues. The CDR3 loop reads CASSPRGQPRAEALF. The CDR3, as DNA: TGTGCCAGCTCACCGAGAGGACAGCCGAGAGCTGAAGCTCTCTTT.

This clonotype was observed at least ten times. V gene TRBV20-1 combines with J gene TRBJ2-7; 8 nucleotides match TRBD2. Germline V gives CDR1 DFQATT, CDR2 SNEGSKA (reference sequence). The CDR3 sequence is 15 residues long. J lost 7 bases, V lost 2 bases, and 13 bases had no gene match. The DNA of the CDR3 is TGCAGTGCTAGACCGTTTAGCGGGGCGCCTTGGGAGCAGTACTTC. Protein: CSARPFSGAPWEQYF.

This clonotype was counted many times. V usage is TRBV11-3 and J usage is TRBJ2-7, with 7 positions matching TRBD1. The CDR3 consists of 13 residues. Germline V gene sequence: CDR1 SGHNT, CDR2 YENEEA. J lost 3 bases, V lost 5 bases, and 4 bases had no gene match. The CDR3, as DNA: TGTGCCAGCAGCGACCGACAGGGCTACGAGCAGTACTTC. Translating it yields CASSDRQGYEQYF. Full variable domain (missing parts from reference TRBV11-3 and TRBJ2-7): EAGVVQSPRYKIIEKKQPVAFWCNPISGHNTLYWYLQNLGQGPELLIRYENEEAVDDSQLPKDRFSAERLKGVDSTLKIQPAELGDSAVYLCASSDRQGYEQYFGPGTRLTVT.